This TCR beta chain was obtained from a study of PD-1 blockade in classical Hodgkin lymphoma. Time point: cycle 4 day 1 (C4D1), after 6 weeks of nivolumab. Each patient relapsed following autologous stem cell transplantation, and prior brentuximab vedotin exposure differed. Magnetic negative selection was used to purify CD4+ T cells from thawed PBMCs. The method was immunoSEQ multiplex PCR; TCRdb's version includes in-frame clones alone and lacks a portion of them. This table holds 25,000 to 30,000 clones, around 87% found once. V lost 3 bases and J lost 6, with 15 bases in between. Germline CDR1 LNHNV, CDR2 YYDKDF (reference sequence). The CDR3 is made up of 15 amino acids.

The material sequenced was CD4+ T cells from blood, taken before the fourth cycle of nivolumab. The chain recombines TRBV15 with TRBJ2-1; the D gene is possibly TRBD2 (5 bases). The source is a human donor with classical Hodgkin lymphoma. CDR3 sequence (DNA): TGTGCCACCAGCAGTGGGAGTCAGCGTTCCAATGAGCAGTTCTTC. Its protein product is CATSSGSQRSNEQFF.